This TCR beta chain was recovered during a study of T cell responses to AZD1222 COVID-19 vaccine. CDR3 size: 13 residues. Germline values: CDR1 SQVTM, CDR2 ANQGSEA. The J segment lost 3 bases and the V segment lost 5 bases, leaving 7 bases of the junction unmatched. Profiled with immunoSEQ multiplex PCR; TCRdb holds only in-frame clones, not every one. The table has 95,000 to 110,000 clones, about 90% seen once. This specimen was peripheral blood, taken on day 0 of AZD1222 vaccination. This receptor was obtained from an adult in good health. The chain employs TRBV29-1 and TRBJ2-7; 7 bases are a match to TRBD1. The CDR3 region is CSVSGTAFYEQYF. The DNA of the CDR3 is TGCAGCGTTTCCGGGACAGCTTTCTACGAGCAGTACTTC.